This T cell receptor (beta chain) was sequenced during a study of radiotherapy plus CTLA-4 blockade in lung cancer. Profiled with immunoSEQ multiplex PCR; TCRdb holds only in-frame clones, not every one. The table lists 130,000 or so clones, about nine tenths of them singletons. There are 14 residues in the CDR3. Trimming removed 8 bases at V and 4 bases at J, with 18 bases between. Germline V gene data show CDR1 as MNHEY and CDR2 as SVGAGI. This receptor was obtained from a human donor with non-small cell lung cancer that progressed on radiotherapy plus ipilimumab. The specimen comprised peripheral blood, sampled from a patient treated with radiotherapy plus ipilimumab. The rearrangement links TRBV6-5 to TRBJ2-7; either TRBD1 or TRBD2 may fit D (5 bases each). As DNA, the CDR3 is TGTGCCAGCTGCTCCGGGGCTTACGAGTACGAGCAGTACTTC. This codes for CASCSGAYEYEQYF.